This T cell receptor beta chain was captured by sequencing in a study of CD8 T cells in Susac syndrome (dated by TCRdb to about 2019). At the level of the whole study: The study used repertoire sequencing to test whether antigen drove CD8+ T cell activation and differentiation in Susac syndrome. The clonality of the CD8+ T cell repertoire was compared across approximately eleven healthy donors, around 14 Susac syndrome patients and around 16 multiple sclerosis patients.

Only a few counts were recorded for this clonotype. The target of this receptor is not known. No base quality values were provided; no much bigger clone lies one nucleotide off. RNA was extracted using the RNeasy kit, and roughly 0.5 to 1 microgram was reverse transcribed with random hexamers. The immunoSEQ multiplex PCR assay, which covers 54 Vbeta and 13 Jbeta segments, was used to amplify TCR beta CDR3 regions. PCR amplification bias was corrected using a synthetic template baseline for primer optimization and computational correction. The paper's processing steps were these. Only productive sequences were kept, with reads annotated to V, D and J genes according to IMGT and analyzed in immunoSEQ Analyzer. To calculate clonality, Shannon entropy was normalized by log2 of the number of productive unique sequences and then subtracted from one. For each patient and control, public and private clones were evaluated among the 100 most prevalent clones. Clones were defined as Susac-specific if absent from the healthy and MS cohorts, from approximately 1,100 published viral clones and from other ImmuneACCESS disease sequences. TCRdb redid the processing of the public reads, applying fastp at Q25 and MiXCR, and retained in-frame beta chains. Rows are combined by CDR3 protein, so each entry shows the most common genes and DNA. These V and J calls derive from TCRdb rather than the authors' analysis. The table for this sample lists about 47,000 distinct CDR3 sequences; around 92% of them were counted only once. 0.41% of the sample is taken by the ten largest.

High-throughput TCR beta sequencing profiled peripheral blood CD8+ and CD4+ T cells from healthy donors, Susac syndrome patients and multiple sclerosis patients. Healthy donors were age- and sex-matched controls. Bulk CD8+ and CD4+ T cells were purified magnetically by negative isolation, whereas CD8+ TEMRA cells were enriched by FACS. Blood was drawn into EDTA tubes, processed within 24 hours, and PBMCs were isolated by density gradient centrifugation. PBMCs intended for TCR sequencing were cryopreserved in liquid nitrogen and were subsequently thawed in a 37 degrees C water bath. A purity of at least 90% was achieved for sorted or isolated CD4+, CD8+ and CD8+ TEMRA cells. The CDR3 starts with the cysteine, ends with the phenylalanine, and has 14 residues. CDR3 DNA is the only sequence kept; it has 42 bases, read in frame from the first base. V and J are trimmed by 4 bases and 5 bases, and the gene matches miss 7 bases of the junction. Based on the germline V gene (reference sequence), the CDR1 and CDR2 sequences are MNHEY and SMNVEV.

Broad study findings and their caveats: The number of individuals in the TCR sequencing and HLA analysis was recognized as being relatively small.

The rearranged segments are TRBV27 and TRBJ1-1, with 7 bases aligning to TRBD1. The sequencing input was CD8+ T cells from PBMCs. The source is a human donor in good health. In nucleotides, the sequence is TGTGCCAGCAGTTCCTACGAGGACAGGACTGAAGCTTTCTTT. It specifies CASSSYEDRTEAFF.